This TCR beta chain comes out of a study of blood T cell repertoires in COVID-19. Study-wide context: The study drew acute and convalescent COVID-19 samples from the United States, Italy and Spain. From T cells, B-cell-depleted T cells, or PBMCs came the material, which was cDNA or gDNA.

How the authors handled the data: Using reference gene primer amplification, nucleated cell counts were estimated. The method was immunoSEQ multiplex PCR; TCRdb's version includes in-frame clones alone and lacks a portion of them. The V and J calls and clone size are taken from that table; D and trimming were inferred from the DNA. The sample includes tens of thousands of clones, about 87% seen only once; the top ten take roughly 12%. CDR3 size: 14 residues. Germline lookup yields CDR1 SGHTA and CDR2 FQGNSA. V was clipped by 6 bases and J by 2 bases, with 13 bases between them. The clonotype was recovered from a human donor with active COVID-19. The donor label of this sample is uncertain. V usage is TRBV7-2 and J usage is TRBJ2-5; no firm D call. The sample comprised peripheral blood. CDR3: CASSLWRRQETQYF. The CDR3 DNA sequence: TGTGCCAGCAGTTTGTGGAGACGTCAAGAGACCCAGTACTTC.